Shown below are 27 T cell receptor beta chains from a single sample sequenced in a study of blood T cell repertoires in COVID-19. Here immunoSEQ multiplex PCR was the method, and the copy in TCRdb shows in-frame clones only, minus some. This repertoire shows 360,000 or so clones, 90% found once; its top ten account for about 6.8%. Specimen: peripheral blood. The receptors stem from a young man with active or convalescent COVID-19.

V gene TRBV6-5 combines with J gene TRBJ2-1, with 12 nucleotides matching TRBD2. V shed 6 bases and J 4 bases; nucleotides not matched to a gene: 1. CDR1 is MNHEY, CDR2 SVGAGI, per germline. This CDR3 comprises 14 residues. CDR3 sequence reads: CASRGTSGYNEQFF. CDR3 nucleotide sequence: TGTGCCAGCAGGGGGACTAGCGGGTACAATGAGCAGTTCTTC.

This chain connects TRBV6-2 or TRBV6-3 to TRBJ2-7; the D gene is possibly TRBD1 (6 bases). The CDR3 has 14 residues. V lost 5 bases and J 4 bases, leaving 15 bases between the germline ends. The germline CDR1 and CDR2 sequences are MNHEY and SVGEGT. The CDR3 loop reads CASSQQGGGYEQYF. Here the CDR3 DNA reads TGTGCCAGCAGTCAACAGGGTGGTGGTTACGAGCAGTACTTC.

This clone was recorded only once. CDR3 bases: TGTGCCAGCAGCTCGGCTAGGGGAGGGACCGGGGAGCTGTTTTTT. Translating gives CASSSARGGTGELFF. The genes are TRBV11-3 and TRBJ2-2, with 7 bases fitting TRBD2. The V gene's germline CDR1 is SGHNT and CDR2 YENEEA. CDR3 size: 15 residues. V shed 4 bases, J shed 5 bases, and the junction held 7 bases outside the gene matches.

The gene calls are TRBV5-5 and TRBJ2-7; 11 bases line up with TRBD2. J was trimmed by 7 bases and V by 1 base; bases with no gene match: 10. The CDR3 is 16 amino acids. The germline gives CDR1 SGHKS, CDR2 YYEKEE (reference sequence). In DNA form, the CDR3 reads TGTGCCAGCAGCTTGTCGGTCTCTAGCGGGGGGTATGAGCAGTACTTC. Amino acids: CASSLSVSSGGYEQYF.

In DNA, the CDR3 is TGTGCCAGCAGCTTGTGGGGGACAGGGGGCCACGAGCAGTACTTC. Encoded protein: CASSLWGTGGHEQYF. V gene TRBV5-6 combines with J gene TRBJ2-7; 12 bases agree with TRBD1. J gave up 5 bases and V 1 base, and 4 bases lay outside the gene matches. The CDR3 extends over 15 amino acids. Germline loops: CDR1 SGHDT, CDR2 YYEEEE.

This sequence joins TRBV12-3 or TRBV12-4 and TRBJ1-1; D is ambiguous. The ends were cut back, 6 bases at V and 2 bases at J, with 4 bases in the middle. This CDR3 has 11 residues. The CDR3 loop reads CASSPNTEAFF. The CDR3 coding sequence is TGTGCCAGCAGCCCAAACACTGAAGCTTTCTTT.

This chain uses TRBV11-2 with TRBJ2-2; D possibly corresponds to TRBD2 (5 bases). The CDR3 sequence is 17 residues long. Germline V CDR1 and CDR2: SGHAT, FQNNGV. Trimming pared 1 base from V and 0 bases from J, leaving 12 bases between. The DNA of the CDR3 is TGTGCCAGCAGCTTAGTATGGGAGTGGACGAACACCGGGGAGCTGTTTTTT. Translation gives CASSLVWEWTNTGELFF.

The chain employs TRBV16 and TRBJ1-1; 7 nucleotides match TRBD1. Germline values: CDR1 KGHSY, CDR2 FQNENV. This CDR3 spans 14 amino acids. The J segment lost 4 bases and the V segment lost 4 bases, leaving 6 bases of the junction unmatched. CDR3: CASSLRQGSTEAFF. The CDR3 DNA reads TGTGCCAGCAGCCTGAGACAGGGATCCACTGAAGCTTTCTTT.

The CDR3 sequence is CASSYVTGNQPQHF. The CDR3 DNA reads TGTGCCAGCAGTTACGTTACGGGGAATCAGCCCCAGCATTTT. The rearrangement links TRBV6-2 or TRBV6-3 to TRBJ1-5; D remains ambiguous. The CDR3 is 14 amino acids. V lost 2 bases, J lost 4 bases, and 9 bases lay in between. CDR1 and CDR2 (germline): MNHEY, SVGEGT.

The chain uses TRBV5-1 and TRBJ2-7, with D perhaps TRBD1 (6 bases). V was trimmed by 5 bases and J by 5 bases, leaving 17 bases between them. CDR3 length: 14 amino acids. Germline V gene lookup returns CDR1 SGHRS and CDR2 YFSETQ. The CDR3: CASRPELQGHEQYF. In nucleotides, the CDR3 is TGCGCCAGCAGACCCGAATTACAGGGCCACGAGCAGTACTTC.

This clone has a single count. This rearrangement joins TRBV6-4 to TRBJ1-5, with 7 bases fitting TRBD1. Looked up from germline, CDR1 is MRHNA and CDR2 is SNTAGT. With 5 bases clipped from V and 5 bases from J, the junction kept 3 bases outside the gene matches. There are 13 residues in the CDR3. The CDR3 here is CASSHTGDQPQHF. The CDR3 DNA sequence: TGTGCCAGCAGTCACACAGGGGATCAGCCCCAGCATTTT.

The genes are TRBV6-5 and TRBJ1-5; D is possibly TRBD1 (6 bases). The germline gives CDR1 MNHEY, CDR2 SVGAGI. V lost 8 bases and J 1 base, leaving 15 bases between the germline ends. The CDR3 runs 15 residues. CDR3 sequence: CASRPGGGSNQPQHF. CDR3 nucleotides: TGTGCCAGCCGCCCGGGAGGGGGGAGCAATCAGCCCCAGCATTTT.

The CDR3, as DNA: TGTGCCAGCAGAGCTAGAGGGACAGGGGGCGCAGATACGCAGTATTTT. Protein: CASRARGTGGADTQYF. The V and J genes are TRBV6-4 and TRBJ2-3; 12 positions agree with TRBD1. Germline CDR1 MRHNA, CDR2 SNTAGT. V was clipped by 6 bases and J by 4 bases; unmatched bases: 8. This CDR3 comprises 16 residues.

V gene TRBV4-3 combines with J gene TRBJ2-7, with D unclear. The V end was cut by 0 bases, the J end by 0 bases, with 9 bases between. This CDR3 has 15 residues. Germline V lookup: CDR1 LGHNA, CDR2 YSLEER. CDR3 sequence reads: CASSQDLEDSYEQYF. The CDR3 bases are TGCGCCAGCAGCCAAGATCTTGAGGACTCCTACGAGCAGTACTTC.

The chain has TRBV3-1 (or the pseudogene TRBV3-2) and TRBJ2-1; 9 bases line up with TRBD1. The CDR3 has 15 amino acids. The J segment lost 3 bases and the V segment lost 4 bases, leaving 4 bases of the junction unmatched. Germline values: CDR1 LGHDT, CDR2 YNNKEL (reference sequence). CDR3 DNA sequence: TGTGCCAGCAGCCCTCGGGACAGGGACTACAATGAGCAGTTCTTC. Translation: CASSPRDRDYNEQFF.

J is TRBJ1-5 and V is TRBV6-5; 9 positions match TRBD1. The V segment lost 4 bases and the J segment 7 bases; nucleotides outside the gene matches: 2. The CDR3 contains 13 residues. CDR1 and CDR2 from the germline V gene are MNHEY and SVGAGI. The CDR3 DNA follows: TGTGCCAGCAGTTGGACAGGGGTACAGCCCCAGCATTTT. Residues: CASSWTGVQPQHF.

The gene calls are TRBV7-2 and TRBJ1-1; D perhaps matches TRBD1 (5 bases). V shed 4 bases and J shed 9 bases, with 18 bases lying between them. The CDR3 has 14 amino acids. From germline, CDR1 is SGHTA and CDR2 FQGNSA. The CDR3 DNA reads TGTGCCAGCAGCTACAGGATCGGGGAGGGGAAAGCTTTCTTT. It encodes CASSYRIGEGKAFF.

The chain joins TRBV19 to TRBJ1-1; 10 bases fit TRBD1. The germline gives CDR1 LNHDA, CDR2 SQIVND (reference sequence). The junction had 4 bases not matched to a gene; V was cut back by 4 bases and J by 2 bases. The CDR3 is made up of 15 amino acids. The CDR3 protein is CASSTRTGGNTEAFF. The CDR3 nucleotides are TGTGCCAGTAGTACGCGGACAGGGGGAAACACTGAAGCTTTCTTT.

The chain recombines TRBV27 with TRBJ1-2; D might be TRBD1 (5 bases). CDR3 size: 13 residues. The V gene's germline CDR1 is MNHEY and CDR2 SMNVEV (reference sequence). V was pared by 7 bases and J by 6 bases, with 15 bases between. CDR3 bases: TGTGCCAGCACTCCCTCGGGGGGGAATGGCTACACCTTC. This codes for CASTPSGGNGYTF.

This clone was observed once. The J gene is TRBJ1-4, the V gene TRBV27, with a tentative D call TRBD1 (6 bases). This CDR3 is 14 amino acids long. Germline lookup yields CDR1 MNHEY and CDR2 SMNVEV (reference sequence). Trimming removed 4 bases from V and 5 bases from J, with 11 bases in between. The CDR3, as DNA: TGTGCCAGCAGTTCGCACAGGGTGAATGAAAAACTGTTTTTT. It translates to CASSSHRVNEKLFF.

The V gene is TRBV23-1, the J gene TRBJ1-2; TRBD1 matches at 7 bases. Being an ORF, TRBV23-1 has a function that is uncertain. The ends lost 9 bases at V and 3 bases at J; junction bases unmatched: 7. CDR3 size: 13 residues. DNA for the CDR3: TGCGCCAGACCGGGACAGTCTGACTATGGCTACACCTTC. Residues: CARPGQSDYGYTF.

This clone turned up a few times. V gene TRBV6-5 combines with J gene TRBJ1-5; TRBD1 matches 7 bases. Germline CDR1 and CDR2: MNHEY and SVGAGI. The trim removed 0 bases at V and 0 bases at J, leaving 2 bases unmatched. This CDR3 comprises 16 residues. The CDR3, as DNA: TGTGCCAGCAGTTACTCTACAGGGGCTAGCAATCAGCCCCAGCATTTT. Protein: CASSYSTGASNQPQHF.

The rearrangement uses TRBV7-2 and TRBJ2-3, with 8 bases identical to TRBD1. V lost 0 bases and J lost 3; bases outside the gene matches: 5. CDR1 and CDR2 (germline): SGHTA, FQGNSA. This CDR3 contains 16 residues. The CDR3 DNA reads TGTGCCAGCAGCTTAGCGACAGGGGTCGGGACAGATACGCAGTATTTT. As protein: CASSLATGVGTDTQYF.

The chain recombines TRBV10-3 with TRBJ2-1, with 8 nucleotides matching TRBD1. The CDR3 loop spans 15 amino acids. The V segment lost 4 bases and the J segment 6 bases; nucleotides outside the gene matches: 8. CDR1 is ENHRY and CDR2 is SYGVKD in the germline V gene. The CDR3 here is CAISAPGQGSNEQFF. The CDR3 coding sequence is TGTGCCATCAGTGCCCCCGGACAGGGTTCCAATGAGCAGTTCTTC.

The genes are TRBV7-9 and TRBJ1-2, with 8 bases matching TRBD1. From germline, CDR1 is SEHNR and CDR2 FQNEAQ (reference sequence). V was pared by 7 bases and J by 3 bases, with 10 bases of the junction left unmatched. The CDR3 has 15 residues. CDR3 region: CASTPRDRPYYGYTF. The DNA of the CDR3 is TGTGCCAGCACCCCCCGGGACAGGCCATACTATGGCTACACCTTC.

V usage is TRBV6-5 and J usage is TRBJ1-4, with 7 bases that match TRBD1. The germline V gene has CDR1 MNHEY and CDR2 SVGAGI. The CDR3 totals 14 residues. V gave up 6 bases and J gave up 3 bases; unmatched junction bases: 4. CDR3 DNA: TGTGCCAGCAGACAGGGGCCGGCTAATGAAAAACTGTTTTTT. It codes for CASRQGPANEKLFF.

The chain combines TRBV28 with TRBJ2-7, with TRBD1 as a possible D gene (6 bases). This CDR3 is built from 16 residues. Trimming shortened V by 1 base and J by 0 bases, and 13 bases separated the two germline ends. Germline lookup yields CDR1 MDHEN and CDR2 SYDVKM. CDR3 DNA sequence: TGTGCCAGCAGTTTATCGGACAGAACGAGCTCCTACGAGCAGTACTTC. It is translated as CASSLSDRTSSYEQYF.